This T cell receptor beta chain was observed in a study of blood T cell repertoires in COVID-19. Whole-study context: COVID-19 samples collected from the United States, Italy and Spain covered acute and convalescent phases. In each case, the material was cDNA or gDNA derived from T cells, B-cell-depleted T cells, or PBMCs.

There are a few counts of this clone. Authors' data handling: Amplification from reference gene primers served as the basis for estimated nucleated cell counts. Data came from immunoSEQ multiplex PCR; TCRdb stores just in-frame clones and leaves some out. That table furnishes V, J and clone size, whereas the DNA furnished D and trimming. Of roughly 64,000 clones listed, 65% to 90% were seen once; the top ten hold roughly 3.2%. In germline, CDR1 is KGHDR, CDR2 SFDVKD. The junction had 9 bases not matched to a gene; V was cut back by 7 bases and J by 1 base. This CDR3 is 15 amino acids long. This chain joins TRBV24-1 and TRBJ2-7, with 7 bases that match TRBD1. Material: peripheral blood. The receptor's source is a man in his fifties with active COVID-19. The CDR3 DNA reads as TGTGCCACCAGCGATCCTGCGACAGGGTCCTACGAGCAGTACTTC. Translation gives CATSDPATGSYEQYF.